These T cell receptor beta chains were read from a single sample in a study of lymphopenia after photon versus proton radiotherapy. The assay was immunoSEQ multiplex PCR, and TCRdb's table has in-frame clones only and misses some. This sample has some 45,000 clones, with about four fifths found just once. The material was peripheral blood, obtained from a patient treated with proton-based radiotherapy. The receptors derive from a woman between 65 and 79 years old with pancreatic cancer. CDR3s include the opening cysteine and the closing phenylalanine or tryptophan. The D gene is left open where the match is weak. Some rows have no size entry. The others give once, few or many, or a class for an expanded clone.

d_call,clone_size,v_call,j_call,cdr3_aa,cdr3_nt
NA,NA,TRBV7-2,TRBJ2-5,CASSSRDWESFKETQYF,TGTGCCAGCAGCTCCCGTGATTGGGAGAGCTTTAAAGAGACCCAGTACTTC
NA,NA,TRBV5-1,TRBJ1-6,CASSLGAGNSPLHF,TGCGCCAGCAGCTTGGGGGCTGGGAATTCACCCCTCCACTTT
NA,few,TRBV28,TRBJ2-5,CASRGTPSQETQYF,TGTGCCAGCAGGGGGACACCTAGCCAAGAGACCCAGTACTTC
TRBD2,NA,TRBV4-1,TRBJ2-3,CASTIGGVAGGDTQYF,TGCGCCAGCACCATCGGCGGGGTAGCGGGAGGGGATACGCAGTATTTT
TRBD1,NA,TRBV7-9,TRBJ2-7,CASSVPDRVDEQYF,TGTGCCAGCAGCGTTCCCGACAGGGTCGACGAGCAGTACTTC
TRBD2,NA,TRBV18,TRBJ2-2,CASSPLPLAGKAGELFF,TGTGCCAGCTCACCATTACCGCTAGCGGGAAAGGCCGGGGAGCTGTTTTTT
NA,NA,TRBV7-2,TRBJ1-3,CASSPGPSGNTIYF,TGTGCCAGCAGCCCGGGACCCTCTGGAAACACCATATATTTT
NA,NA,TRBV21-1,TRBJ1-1,CASSKAVAGTPGTEAFF,TGTGCCAGCAGCAAAGCGGTGGCCGGGACCCCGGGGACTGAAGCTTTCTTT
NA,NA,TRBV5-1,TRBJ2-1,CASSYQAAGYNEQFF,TGCGCCAGCAGCTACCAAGCGGCTGGGTACAATGAGCAGTTCTTC
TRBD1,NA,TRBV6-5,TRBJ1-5,CASSYSGTGRNQPQHF,TGTGCCAGCAGTTACTCCGGGACAGGAAGGAATCAGCCCCAGCATTTT
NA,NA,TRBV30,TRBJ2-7,CAWNGAGGYEQYF,TGTGCCTGGAATGGGGCGGGTGGGTACGAGCAGTACTTC
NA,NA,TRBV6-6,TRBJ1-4,CASCKTGTSEKLFF,TGTGCCAGCTGTAAGACCGGGACAAGCGAAAAACTGTTTTTT
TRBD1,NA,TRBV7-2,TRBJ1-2,CASSSGTWDSYYRTF,TGTGCCAGCAGTTCGGGAACTTGGGACAGCTACTACCGCACCTTC
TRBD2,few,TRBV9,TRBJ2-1,CASSVRGTSGYNEQFF,TGTGCCAGCAGCGTGCGAGGGACTAGCGGCTACAATGAGCAGTTCTTC
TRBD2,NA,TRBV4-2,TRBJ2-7,CASSQGTSGTSYEQYF,TGTGCCAGCAGCCAAGGGACTAGCGGGACGTCCTACGAGCAGTACTTC
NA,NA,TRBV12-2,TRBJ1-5,CASRHRGGRQPQHF,TGTGCAAGTCGCCACAGGGGAGGTAGGCAGCCCCAGCATTTT
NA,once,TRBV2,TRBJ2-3,CASSSTNTDTQYF,TGTGCCAGCAGTAGTACAAACACAGATACGCAGTATTTT
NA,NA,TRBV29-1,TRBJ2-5,CSVDRQAGETQYF,TGCAGCGTTGATCGCCAGGCCGGAGAGACCCAGTACTTC
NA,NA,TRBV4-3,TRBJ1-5,CASSQDIWGGFSNQPQHF,TGCGCCAGCAGCCAAGATATTTGGGGGGGATTCAGCAATCAGCCCCAGCATTTT
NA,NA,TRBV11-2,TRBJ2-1,CASSLEQNNEQFF,TGTGCCAGCAGCTTAGAACAGAACAATGAGCAGTTCTTC
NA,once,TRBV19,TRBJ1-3,CASSGREEKTGNTIYF,TGTGCCAGTAGTGGGAGGGAGGAAAAGACTGGAAACACCATATATTTT
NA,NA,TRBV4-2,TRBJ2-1,CASSLSAGTGVDGEQFF,TGTGCCAGCAGCCTGAGCGCGGGGACGGGGGTAGATGGTGAGCAGTTCTTC
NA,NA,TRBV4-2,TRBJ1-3,CASSLAGAGNTIYF,TGTGCCAGCAGCTTGGCAGGGGCTGGAAACACCATATATTTT
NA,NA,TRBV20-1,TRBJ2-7,CSARILGQYF,TGCAGTGCTAGAATCCTGGGGCAGTACTTC
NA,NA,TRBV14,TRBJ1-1,CASSLGTEAFF,TGTGCCAGCAGCTTAGGCACTGAAGCTTTCTTT
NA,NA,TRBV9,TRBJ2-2,CASSLLHRDTGELFF,TGTGCCAGCAGCTTGCTACATCGGGACACCGGGGAGCTGTTTTTT
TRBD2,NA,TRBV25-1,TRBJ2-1,CASTVAGGPNEQFF,TGTGCCAGCACTGTAGCGGGAGGGCCCAATGAGCAGTTCTTC
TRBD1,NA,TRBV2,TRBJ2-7,CASREQGPSDEQYF,TGTGCCAGCAGGGAACAGGGGCCCAGCGACGAGCAGTACTTC
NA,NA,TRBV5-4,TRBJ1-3,CASSLQSSGNTIYF,TGTGCCAGCAGCTTGCAAAGCTCTGGAAACACCATATATTTT
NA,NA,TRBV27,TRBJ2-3,CASSSPGRGRTKDTQYF,TGTGCCAGCAGTTCCCCCGGTCGGGGGCGGACAAAAGATACGCAGTATTTT
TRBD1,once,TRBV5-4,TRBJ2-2,CASSRTGARDTGELFF,TGTGCCAGCAGCCGAACAGGGGCGCGGGACACCGGGGAGCTGTTTTTT
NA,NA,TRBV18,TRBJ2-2,CASSPYVVGVNTGELFF,TGTGCCAGCTCACCATACGTCGTGGGTGTGAACACCGGGGAGCTGTTTTTT
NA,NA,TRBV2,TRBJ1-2,CASTNGGGDYGYTF,TGTGCCAGCACCAATGGAGGGGGGGACTATGGCTACACCTTC
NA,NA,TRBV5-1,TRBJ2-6,CASSLEVGISSGANVLTF,TGCGCCAGCAGCTTGGAGGTCGGGATCAGCTCTGGGGCCAACGTCCTGACTTTC
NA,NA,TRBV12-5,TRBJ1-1,CASGLLPTSGLRPFF,TGTGCTAGTGGTTTGTTACCAACTTCTGGGCTCAGGCCTTTCTTT
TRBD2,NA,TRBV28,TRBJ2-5,CASSLPRLAGLETQYF,TGTGCCAGCAGTTTACCCAGACTAGCGGGATTGGAGACCCAGTACTTC
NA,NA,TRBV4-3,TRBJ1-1,CASSQEARGNTEAFF,TGCGCCAGCAGCCAAGAGGCTAGAGGGAACACTGAAGCTTTCTTT
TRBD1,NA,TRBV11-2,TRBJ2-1,CASSWGQGAKNEQFF,TGTGCCAGCAGCTGGGGACAGGGGGCTAAAAATGAGCAGTTCTTC
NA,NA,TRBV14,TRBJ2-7,CASSRQEVPYEQYF,TGTGCCAGCAGTCGACAGGAGGTTCCCTACGAGCAGTACTTC
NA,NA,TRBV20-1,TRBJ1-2,CSARVGYTF,TGCAGTGCTAGAGTGGGCTACACCTTC
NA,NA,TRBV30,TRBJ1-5,CAWEDGGNQPQHF,TGTGCCTGGGAGGACGGGGGCAATCAGCCCCAGCATTTT
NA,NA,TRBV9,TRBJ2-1,CASSVALNNEQFF,TGTGCCAGCAGCGTAGCTTTAAACAATGAGCAGTTCTTC
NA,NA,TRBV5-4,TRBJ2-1,CASSPVGRTDNEQFF,TGTGCCAGCAGCCCAGTTGGGCGGACCGACAATGAGCAGTTCTTC
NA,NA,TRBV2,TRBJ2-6,CASSIQRPGANVLTF,TGTGCCAGCAGTATACAGAGACCTGGGGCCAACGTCCTGACTTTC
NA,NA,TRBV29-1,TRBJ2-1,CSVIRVDNEQFF,TGCAGCGTGATTCGAGTTGACAATGAGCAGTTCTTC
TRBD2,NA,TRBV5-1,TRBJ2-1,CASSLETSGYNEQFF,TGCGCCAGCAGCTTGGAGACTAGCGGATACAATGAGCAGTTCTTC
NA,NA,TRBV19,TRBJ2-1,CASSIRAERAILSYNEQFF,TGTGCCAGTAGTATAAGAGCGGAGCGGGCAATCCTCTCCTACAATGAGCAGTTCTTC
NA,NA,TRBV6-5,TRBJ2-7,CASSYGGSPAEQYF,TGTGCCAGCAGTTACGGGGGGTCCCCGGCCGAGCAGTACTTC
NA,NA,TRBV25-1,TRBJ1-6,CASSERQGDNSPLHF,TGTGCCAGCAGTGAACGCCAGGGTGATAATTCACCCCTCCACTTT
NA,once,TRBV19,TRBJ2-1,CATAPRDLNSYNEQFF,TGTGCCACCGCGCCCCGGGACTTAAACTCCTACAATGAGCAGTTCTTC
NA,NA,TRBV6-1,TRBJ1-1,CASSSPGETEAFF,TGTGCCAGCAGTTCTCCAGGGGAAACTGAAGCTTTCTTT
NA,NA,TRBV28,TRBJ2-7,CASSLTAGSSYEQYF,TGTGCCAGCAGTTTAACGGCCGGCAGCTCCTACGAGCAGTACTTC
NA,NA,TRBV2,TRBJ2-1,CASRRGNEQFF,TGTGCCAGCAGGAGGGGGAATGAGCAGTTCTTC
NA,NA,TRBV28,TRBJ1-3,CASSGGGPSGNTIYF,TGTGCCAGCAGTGGAGGGGGTCCCTCTGGAAACACCATATATTTT
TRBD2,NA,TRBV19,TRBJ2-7,CASSPRGDPYEQYF,TGTGCCAGTAGTCCCCGGGGGGACCCCTACGAGCAGTACTTC
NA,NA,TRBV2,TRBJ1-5,CASSTSSGGGQPQHF,TGTGCCAGCAGTACCTCGAGCGGGGGTGGACAGCCCCAGCATTTT
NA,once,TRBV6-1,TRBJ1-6,CASSTGRVNSPLHF,TGTGCCAGCAGTACAGGGAGAGTTAATTCACCCCTCCACTTT